Below, one T cell receptor (beta chain) is given with its context. Antigen unknown. The CDR3 end falls 3 residues outside the read, so it is completed with the germline J gene. These data originate in a study of T cells in women clearing cervical HPV infection. Across the whole study: Women with histologically confirmed HPV16-related CIN3 or worse, 2 with invasive cancer, served as cases. With HLA typing for only a few women, HLA confounding remains possible.

Overall study results and limits: T-cell numbers per sample were unknown and may explain richness differences.

Trimming stripped 5 bases from V and 5 bases from J, with 8 bases between. Germline V gives CDR1 LNHDA, CDR2 SQIVND (reference sequence). The CDR3 runs 12 residues. Only in-frame clones appear in the TCRdb table, and some are missing; sequencing was by immunoSEQ multiplex PCR. The sample table includes tens of thousands of clones. The chain uses TRBV19 and TRBJ2-3, with D unresolved. The sequence came from a woman between 18 and 69 years old with a cervical HPV16 infection that either progressed to CIN3+ or cleared (not recorded which). The source material was blood buffy coat. The CDR3 DNA, read in part, is TGTGCCAGTAGTCCTCACAGAGATACG. This gives the protein CASSPHRDT. The complete CDR3 protein is CASSPHRDTQYF.